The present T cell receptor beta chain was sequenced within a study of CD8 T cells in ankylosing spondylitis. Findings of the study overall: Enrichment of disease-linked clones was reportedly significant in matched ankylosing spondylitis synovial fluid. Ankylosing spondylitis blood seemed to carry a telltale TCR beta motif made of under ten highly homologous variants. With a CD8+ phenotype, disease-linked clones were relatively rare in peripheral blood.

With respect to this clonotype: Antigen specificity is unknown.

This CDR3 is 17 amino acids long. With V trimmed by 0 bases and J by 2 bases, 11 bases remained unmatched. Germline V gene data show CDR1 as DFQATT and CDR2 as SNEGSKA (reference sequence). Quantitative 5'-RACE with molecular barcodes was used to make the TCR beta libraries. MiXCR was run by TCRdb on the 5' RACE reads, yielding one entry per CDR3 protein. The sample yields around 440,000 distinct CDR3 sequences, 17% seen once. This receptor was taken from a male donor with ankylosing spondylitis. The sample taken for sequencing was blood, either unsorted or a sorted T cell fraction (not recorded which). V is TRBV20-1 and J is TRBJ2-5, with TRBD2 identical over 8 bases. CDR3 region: CSARDGSRRGDQETQYF. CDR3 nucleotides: TGCAGTGCTAGAGATGGGTCGCGGCGGGGGGATCAAGAGACCCAGTACTTC.